Following are 21 T cell receptor beta chains from one sample sequenced in a study of human T cells and chemical hapten exposure. One entry per CDR3 protein, called by TCRdb with MiXCR from the RACE reads. This table holds 95,000 or so distinct CDR3 sequences, about 11% found once. Documented time point: patch test 1, 2 weeks after DPC sensitization. Treatment denoted: therapeutic diphenylcyclopropenone sensitization with weekly scalp DPC. The source was whole blood, collected in connection with sensitization to the hapten diphenylcyclopropenone (DPC). These receptors were taken from a man in his forties with alopecia areata. Some clones in this sample may be carry-over from other donors' samples.

The chain carries TRBV7-6 and TRBJ1-1; D is uncertain. Trimming removed 2 bases at V and 8 bases at J, with 6 bases between. This CDR3 comprises 11 residues. Germline assignment: CDR1 SGHVS and CDR2 FNYEAQ. The CDR3 is CASSLYGEAFF. As DNA, the CDR3 is TGTGCCAGCAGCTTATATGGGGAAGCTTTCTTT.

This chain uses TRBV4-1 with TRBJ2-1; 9 bases fit TRBD2. V dropped 0 bases and J dropped 9; count of bases not matched to a gene: 6. The CDR3 length is 15 residues. Germline CDR1 is MGHRA and CDR2 is YSYEKL. The CDR3 bases are TGCGCCAGCAGCCAAGATTTAGCGGGAGTCCCTGAGCAGTTCTTC. Encoded protein: CASSQDLAGVPEQFF.

This clonotype has more than one count but fewer than ten. The chain couples TRBV12-3 or TRBV12-4 to TRBJ2-3; D unclear. The CDR3 is 13 amino acids. V lost 7 bases and J lost 4, with 12 bases in between. The CDR3 DNA reads TGTGCCAGCACCAGGAATTGGGCAGATACGCAGTATTTT. This translates into CASTRNWADTQYF.

The V call is TRBV7-9, the J call TRBJ2-2, with D possibly matching TRBD2 (6 bases). V was shortened by 5 bases and J by 6 bases, with 13 bases between the two germline ends. CDR3 length: 14 residues. Germline-derived CDR1 and CDR2 are SEHNR and FQNEAQ (reference sequence). CDR3 amino acids: CASSTETRSGELFF. The CDR3 DNA reads as TGTGCCAGCAGCACAGAGACTAGGTCCGGGGAGCTGTTTTTT.

This clonotype was found a few times. The chain joins TRBV4-1 to TRBJ2-3; no reliable D call. Germline CDR1 MGHRA, CDR2 YSYEKL. The CDR3 spans 15 residues. With 0 bases removed from V and 2 bases from J, the gap between germline ends came to 9 bases. The CDR3 DNA follows: TGCGCCAGCAGCCAAGAAAGTCGGTACACAGATACGCAGTATTTT. Its translation is CASSQESRYTDTQYF.

The chain couples TRBV7-6 to TRBJ2-3; no reliable D call. The CDR3 sequence is 14 residues long. From germline, CDR1 is SGHVS and CDR2 FNYEAQ. The V end was cut by 5 bases, the J end by 4 bases, with 13 bases between. CDR3 DNA: TGTGCCAGCAGCACCCCTAGGGTACCAGATACGCAGTATTTT. Residues: CASSTPRVPDTQYF.

The chain is built from TRBV6-5 and TRBJ2-5; a possible D gene is TRBD1 (6 bases). The CDR3 totals 14 residues. The V gene lost 7 bases and the J gene lost 7 bases, with 19 bases spanning the gap. Germline CDR1 MNHEY, CDR2 SVGAGI. CDR3 loop: CASNGHRAQSTQYF. CDR3 nucleotide sequence: TGTGCCAGCAATGGGCACAGGGCTCAATCGACCCAGTACTTC.

V gene TRBV6-6 combines with J gene TRBJ2-7; TRBD2 agrees at 11 bases. This CDR3 is 15 amino acids long. Trimming cost V 2 bases and J 6 bases; bases outside gene matches: 6. From germline, CDR1 is MNHNY and CDR2 SVGAGI (reference sequence). DNA for the CDR3: TGTGCCAGCAGTTACACCCTAGCGGGAGGTACCGAGCAGTACTTC. It is translated as CASSYTLAGGTEQYF.

This chain connects TRBV7-9 to TRBJ2-5, with 9 bases matching TRBD1. This CDR3 contains 13 residues. Looked up from germline, CDR1 is SEHNR and CDR2 is FQNEAQ (reference sequence). The J segment lost 7 bases and the V segment lost 4 bases, leaving 4 bases of the junction unmatched. CDR3 coding DNA: TGTGCCAGCAGCTGGGGGGACAGGGTGACCCAGTACTTC. Its protein is CASSWGDRVTQYF.

This clonotype came up many times. The chain has TRBV11-3 and TRBJ1-3, with a possible D match to TRBD1 (5 bases). V shed 5 bases and J shed 0 bases, with 11 bases lying between them. Germline CDR1 is SGHNT and CDR2 is YENEEA. This CDR3 contains 15 residues. The CDR3 here is CASSLGPYSGNTIYF. Written as DNA, the CDR3 is TGTGCCAGCAGCCTGGGACCCTACTCTGGAAACACCATATATTTT.

This chain joins TRBV20-1 and TRBJ2-3; the D is unclear. This CDR3 spans 11 amino acids. Germline loops: CDR1 DFQATT, CDR2 SNEGSKA (reference sequence). Trimming left V 0 bases short and J 7 bases short, with 5 bases between. The CDR3 region has the DNA TGCAGTGCTAGAGAGGCGAATACGCAGTATTTT. As protein: CSAREANTQYF.

This clonotype was seen many times. The gene calls are TRBV14 and TRBJ2-1; D remains ambiguous. Germline V CDR1 and CDR2: SGHDN, FVKESK. The CDR3 runs to 17 residues. Trimming took 0 bases from V and 6 from J, leaving 18 bases between them. CDR3 nucleotides: TGTGCCAGCAGCCAAGATCTGGCTAGTGATTACGGCAATGAGCAGTTCTTC. Translated, it gives CASSQDLASDYGNEQFF.

In its sample, this clonotype was seen a few times. DNA for the CDR3: TGTGCCAGCAGCTTCACTAACCAAGAGACCCAGTACTTC. It specifies CASSFTNQETQYF. The chain has TRBV7-6 and TRBJ2-5; D is uncertain. V was trimmed by 3 bases and J by 0 bases, leaving 5 bases between them. The V gene's germline CDR1 is SGHVS and CDR2 FNYEAQ. The CDR3 runs 13 residues.

This clonotype was seen only a few times. This sequence joins TRBV7-9 and TRBJ1-2, with 8 bases fitting TRBD1. After removal of 5 bases from V and 6 bases from J, the junction contained 2 bases not matched to a gene. CDR1 is SEHNR, CDR2 FQNEAQ, per germline (reference sequence). CDR3 length: 12 amino acids. This CDR3 reads CASSQDRDGYTF. The CDR3 coding sequence is TGTGCCAGCAGCCAGGACAGGGATGGCTACACCTTC. Full variable domain (rest looked up from reference TRBV7-9 and TRBJ1-2): DTGVSQNPRHKITKRGQNVTFRCDPISEHNRLYWYRQTLGQGPEFLTYFQNEAQLEKSRLLSDRFSAERPKGSFSTLEIQRTEQGDSAMYLCASSQDRDGYTFGSGTRLTVV.

The table lists this clonotype with a few counts. V is TRBV20-1 and J is TRBJ2-7, with 8 bases that match TRBD2. Germline values: CDR1 DFQATT, CDR2 SNEGSKA (reference sequence). J was trimmed by 2 bases and V by 3 bases; bases with no gene match: 6. CDR3 size: 14 residues. The CDR3 DNA follows: TGCAGTGCTAGCGGGAGGGGCGGGACCTACGAGCAGTACTTC. Protein sequence: CSASGRGGTYEQYF.

The chain joins TRBV4-2 to TRBJ2-2, with 11 bases fitting TRBD2. This CDR3 contains 17 residues. V shed 3 bases, J shed 5 bases, and the junction held 8 bases outside the gene matches. Looked up from germline, CDR1 is LGHNA and CDR2 is YNFKEQ. This CDR3 is CASSHQGLAGGTGELFF. The CDR3 nucleotides read TGTGCCAGCAGCCACCAAGGACTAGCGGGTGGAACCGGGGAGCTGTTTTTT.

In its sample, this clonotype was seen a few times. The rearrangement joins TRBV29-1 to TRBJ2-3; D gene unclear. The CDR3 totals 15 residues. Germline-derived CDR1 and CDR2 are SQVTM and ANQGSEA. The ends were cut back, 7 bases at V and 0 bases at J, with 17 bases in the middle. For the CDR3, the DNA is TGCAGCGCGTTCGGACGGCTAACAAGCACAGATACGCAGTATTTT. It yields the protein CSAFGRLTSTDTQYF.

The rearrangement links TRBV7-8 to TRBJ2-4, with 7 positions matching TRBD1. Unmatched junction bases numbered 10, after V lost 5 bases and J lost 0 bases. Per the germline V gene, CDR1 is SGHVS and CDR2 is FQNEAQ. The CDR3 length is 17 residues. For the CDR3, the DNA is TGTGCCAGCAGCCAAGGGGGCGCAACTCTAGCCAAAAACATTCAGTACTTC. It yields the protein CASSQGGATLAKNIQYF.

The chain uses TRBV20-1 and TRBJ2-7, with TRBD1 matching 7 bases. V was pared by 4 bases and J by 6 bases, with 9 bases of the junction left unmatched. Germline loops: CDR1 DFQATT, CDR2 SNEGSKA (reference sequence). The CDR3 loop spans 13 amino acids. CDR3 sequence reads: CSATGQVNAEQYV. Here the CDR3 DNA reads TGCAGTGCTACCGGACAGGTTAACGCCGAGCAGTACGTC.

In this sample, this clonotype turned up a few times. This CDR3 reads CASSLNLWRRHSQYF. CDR3 DNA: TGTGCCAGCAGCTTAAACTTATGGCGGCGCCACTCGCAGTATTTT. V gene TRBV7-2 combines with J gene TRBJ2-3; D not certain. Germline lookup yields CDR1 SGHTA and CDR2 FQGNSA. The V end was cut by 2 bases, the J end by 10 bases, with 19 bases between. CDR3 length: 15 residues. The full variable domain, its missing parts supplied by reference TRBV7-2 and TRBJ2-3, is GAGVSQSPSNKVTEKGKDVELRCDPISGHTALYWYRQSLGQGLEFLIYFQGNSAPDKSGLPSDRFSAERTGGSVSTLTIQRTQQEDSAVYLCASSLNLWRRHSQYFGPGTRLTVL.

The rearrangement joins TRBV12-3 or TRBV12-4 to TRBJ1-6; D is uncertain. V lost 5 bases, J lost 6 bases, and 5 bases lay in between. The CDR3 is made up of 12 amino acids. The CDR3 nucleotides read TGTGCCAGCAGTCCTTTTAATTCACCCCTCCACTTT. Protein sequence: CASSPFNSPLHF.